This T cell receptor (beta chain) was documented in a study of T cell repertoires in cytomegalovirus infection. Worth noting for this clonotype: No antigen is known for it.

TCRdb itself ran the reads through MiXCR, one entry per CDR3 protein. The data show fewer than 200,000 distinct CDR3 sequences, with about a fifth seen just once and roughly 25% held by the top ten. Germline V gene data show CDR1 as SEHNR and CDR2 as FQNEAQ (reference sequence). V shed 1 base and J shed 11 bases, with 14 bases lying between them. CDR3 length: 13 residues. The sequence derives from a human donor in good health (CMV status not recorded). Some clones in this sample may be carry-over from other donors' samples. This sample comprised CD8+ T cells from cultured PBMCs, obtained from culture after CMV antigen stimulation. The rearrangement links TRBV7-9 to TRBJ1-2, with a possible D match to TRBD1 (5 bases). CDR3 sequence: CASSLGGMEGYTF. The CDR3 region has the DNA TGTGCCAGCAGCTTAGGAGGGATGGAGGGGTACACCTTC. The whole variable domain, filled in from reference TRBV7-9 and TRBJ1-2, reads DTGVSQNPRHKITKRGQNVTFRCDPISEHNRLYWYRQTLGQGPEFLTYFQNEAQLEKSRLLSDRFSAERPKGSFSTLEIQRTEQGDSAMYLCASSLGGMEGYTFGSGTRLTVV.